The rows below give T cell receptor beta chains drawn from one sample of a study of early T cells in non-severe SARS-CoV-2 infection. TCRdb fed the 5' RACE reads into MiXCR, producing one record per CDR3 protein. The sample has about 66,000 distinct CDR3 sequences, roughly 18% seen once; the top ten hold about 8.8%. This specimen was whole blood, taken at baseline. These TCRs come from an adult who was a healthcare worker with PCR-confirmed SARS-CoV-2 infection or an uninfected control (not recorded which). CDR3s include the opening cysteine and the closing phenylalanine or tryptophan. A D gene is named only where the DNA matches it firmly. Size is stated for part of the rows, as once, few or many counts, or as a class when the clone is expanded.

j_call: TRBJ2-3
clone_size: -
v_call: TRBV7-8
d_call: -
cdr3_aa: CASSLVTGKSTDTQYF
cdr3_nt: TGTGCCAGCAGCTTAGTAACGGGGAAGAGCACAGATACGCAGTATTTT

j_call: TRBJ2-7
clone_size: -
v_call: TRBV29-1
d_call: -
cdr3_aa: CSVVTDSPRQYF
cdr3_nt: TGCAGCGTTGTGACTGACAGCCCGCGTCAGTACTTC

j_call: TRBJ1-3
clone_size: -
v_call: TRBV10-2
d_call: -
cdr3_aa: CASSDGSPISGNTIYF
cdr3_nt: TGCGCCAGCAGTGATGGCAGCCCGATCTCTGGAAACACCATATATTTT

j_call: TRBJ2-1
clone_size: -
v_call: TRBV20-1
d_call: TRBD2
cdr3_aa: CSARHSGRASGEQFF
cdr3_nt: TGCAGTGCCCGGCATAGCGGGAGGGCCTCCGGTGAGCAGTTCTTC

j_call: TRBJ2-4
clone_size: -
v_call: TRBV5-1
d_call: TRBD1
cdr3_aa: CASSSQGANIQYF
cdr3_nt: TGCGCCAGCAGCTCACAGGGGGCGAACATTCAGTACTTC

j_call: TRBJ2-1
clone_size: -
v_call: TRBV6-5
d_call: TRBD2
cdr3_aa: CASRGLAGGPDHNEQFF
cdr3_nt: TGTGCCAGCAGAGGGCTAGCGGGAGGGCCAGATCACAATGAGCAGTTCTTC

j_call: TRBJ1-5
clone_size: -
v_call: TRBV18
d_call: -
cdr3_aa: CASSGSSNQPQHF
cdr3_nt: TGTGCCAGTTCAGGGAGCAGCAATCAGCCCCAGCATTTT

j_call: TRBJ1-1
clone_size: many
v_call: TRBV28
d_call: -
cdr3_aa: CRDTEAFF
cdr3_nt: TGTCGGGACACTGAAGCTTTCTTT

j_call: TRBJ2-7
clone_size: -
v_call: TRBV7-9
d_call: -
cdr3_aa: CASSLGTASYEQYF
cdr3_nt: TGTGCCAGCAGCTTAGGGACGGCATCCTACGAGCAGTACTTC

j_call: TRBJ2-7
clone_size: -
v_call: TRBV6-5
d_call: -
cdr3_aa: CASSYSPGGPTGEQYF
cdr3_nt: TGTGCCAGCAGTTACTCCCCGGGCGGACCTACGGGAGAGCAGTACTTC

j_call: TRBJ1-5
clone_size: medium-sized
v_call: TRBV28
d_call: -
cdr3_aa: CASSPFGQLIGNQPQHF
cdr3_nt: TGTGCCAGCAGTCCCTTCGGACAGCTCATTGGGAATCAGCCCCAGCATTTT

j_call: TRBJ2-3
clone_size: few
v_call: TRBV7-6
d_call: -
cdr3_aa: CASSLWVTASTDTQYF
cdr3_nt: TGTGCCAGCAGCTTATGGGTGACAGCTAGCACAGATACGCAGTATTTT

j_call: TRBJ2-7
clone_size: few
v_call: TRBV11-2
d_call: TRBD1
cdr3_aa: CASSSFGTGGDYEQYF
cdr3_nt: TGTGCCAGCAGCTCGTTCGGGACAGGGGGCGACTACGAGCAGTACTTC

j_call: TRBJ2-1
clone_size: -
v_call: TRBV7-2
d_call: TRBD2
cdr3_aa: CASSPWFGTSGKDEQFF
cdr3_nt: TGTGCCAGCAGCCCCTGGTTTGGGACTAGCGGGAAAGATGAGCAGTTCTTC

j_call: TRBJ1-5
clone_size: few
v_call: TRBV29-1
d_call: -
cdr3_aa: CSVGPQPQHF
cdr3_nt: TGCAGCGTTGGACCTCAGCCCCAGCATTTT

j_call: TRBJ1-4
clone_size: few
v_call: TRBV5-1
d_call: -
cdr3_aa: CASSSDRPKSNEKLFF
cdr3_nt: TGCGCCAGCAGCTCCGACAGACCCAAGAGTAATGAAAAACTGTTTTTT

j_call: TRBJ2-3
clone_size: many
v_call: TRBV19
d_call: TRBD2
cdr3_aa: CASSGGTSGTPSTDTQYF
cdr3_nt: TGTGCCAGTAGTGGAGGGACTAGCGGCACCCCTAGCACAGATACGCAGTATTTT

j_call: TRBJ2-5
clone_size: many
v_call: TRBV7-6
d_call: -
cdr3_aa: CASTYSETQYF
cdr3_nt: TGTGCCAGCACCTACTCGGAGACCCAGTACTTC

j_call: TRBJ2-3
clone_size: few
v_call: TRBV9
d_call: TRBD2
cdr3_aa: CASSAGLADYTDTQYF
cdr3_nt: TGTGCCAGCAGCGCGGGACTAGCGGATTACACAGATACGCAGTATTTT

j_call: TRBJ1-5
clone_size: few
v_call: TRBV10-2
d_call: -
cdr3_aa: CASSKDSKMDQPQHF
cdr3_nt: TGCGCCAGCAGCAAAGACAGCAAAATGGATCAGCCCCAGCATTTT

j_call: TRBJ2-3
clone_size: many
v_call: TRBV20-1
d_call: TRBD2
cdr3_aa: CSARLAGADTQYF
cdr3_nt: TGCAGTGCTAGGCTAGCGGGAGCCGATACGCAGTATTTT

j_call: TRBJ1-6
clone_size: few
v_call: TRBV5-5
d_call: -
cdr3_aa: CASSLERNSRSPLHF
cdr3_nt: TGTGCCAGCAGCTTGGAACGTAACTCGAGGTCACCCCTCCACTTT

j_call: TRBJ1-4
clone_size: few
v_call: TRBV7-9
d_call: -
cdr3_aa: CASRDRRQVNEKLFF
cdr3_nt: TGTGCCAGCAGAGACAGAAGACAGGTTAATGAAAAACTGTTTTTT

j_call: TRBJ1-1
clone_size: few
v_call: TRBV6-1
d_call: -
cdr3_aa: CASSDPQLNTEAFF
cdr3_nt: TGTGCCAGCAGTGACCCTCAGCTGAACACTGAAGCTTTCTTT

j_call: TRBJ2-4
clone_size: -
v_call: TRBV7-2
d_call: TRBD2
cdr3_aa: CASSSQGTSGVNIQYF
cdr3_nt: TGTGCCAGCAGCTCCCAGGGGACTAGCGGGGTGAACATTCAGTACTTC

j_call: TRBJ1-1
clone_size: few
v_call: TRBV6-2/TRBV6-3
d_call: TRBD1
cdr3_aa: CASTVDRVRGEAFF
cdr3_nt: TGTGCCAGCACCGTCGACAGGGTGAGAGGTGAAGCTTTCTTT

j_call: TRBJ2-3
clone_size: -
v_call: TRBV19
d_call: TRBD2
cdr3_aa: CASSKRDGTDTQYF
cdr3_nt: TGTGCCAGTAGTAAGCGGGACGGCACAGATACGCAGTATTTT

j_call: TRBJ2-7
clone_size: few
v_call: TRBV2
d_call: TRBD1
cdr3_aa: CASTTQGQLNYEQYF
cdr3_nt: TGTGCCAGCACTACGCAGGGACAGCTAAACTACGAGCAGTACTTC

j_call: TRBJ2-4
clone_size: few
v_call: TRBV11-2
d_call: TRBD2
cdr3_aa: CASGAGTSGGIAKNIQYF
cdr3_nt: TGTGCCAGCGGCGCGGGGACTAGCGGTGGTATAGCCAAAAACATTCAGTACTTC

j_call: TRBJ2-7
clone_size: -
v_call: TRBV6-2/TRBV6-3
d_call: TRBD1
cdr3_aa: CASSMGTGGYSYEQYF
cdr3_nt: TGTGCCAGCAGCATGGGGACAGGGGGTTATTCCTACGAGCAGTACTTC

j_call: TRBJ1-3
clone_size: -
v_call: TRBV12-3/TRBV12-4
d_call: -
cdr3_aa: CASSGPGPGNTIYF
cdr3_nt: TGTGCCAGCAGTGGACCGGGCCCTGGAAACACCATATATTTT

j_call: TRBJ1-3
clone_size: -
v_call: TRBV6-5
d_call: -
cdr3_aa: CASSYGQSGNTIYF
cdr3_nt: TGTGCCAGCAGTTACGGGCAGTCCGGGAACACCATATATTTT

j_call: TRBJ2-7
clone_size: few
v_call: TRBV13
d_call: TRBD1
cdr3_aa: CASSFRQGYEQYF
cdr3_nt: TGTGCCAGCAGCTTTCGACAGGGCTACGAGCAGTACTTC

j_call: TRBJ2-7
clone_size: few
v_call: TRBV7-6
d_call: -
cdr3_aa: CASSPSTTGRGEQYF
cdr3_nt: TGTGCCAGCAGCCCTAGCACGACAGGGCGGGGGGAGCAGTACTTC

j_call: TRBJ2-7
clone_size: many
v_call: TRBV10-3
d_call: -
cdr3_aa: CAISRDTFYEQYF
cdr3_nt: TGTGCCATCAGCCGGGACACTTTTTACGAGCAGTACTTC

j_call: TRBJ2-1
clone_size: few
v_call: TRBV25-1
d_call: -
cdr3_aa: CASSEFLGEQFF
cdr3_nt: TGTGCCAGCAGTGAATTTTTGGGTGAGCAGTTCTTC

j_call: TRBJ2-1
clone_size: many
v_call: TRBV7-9
d_call: TRBD1
cdr3_aa: CASSPLRGQDEQFF
cdr3_nt: TGTGCCAGCAGCCCGCTCAGGGGGCAGGATGAGCAGTTCTTC

j_call: TRBJ2-7
clone_size: -
v_call: TRBV5-6
d_call: -
cdr3_aa: CASSLPGRGEQYF
cdr3_nt: TGTGCCAGCAGCTTGCCCGGCCGGGGAGAGCAGTACTTC

j_call: TRBJ2-2
clone_size: few
v_call: TRBV20-1
d_call: -
cdr3_aa: CSARDLSGGHSSTGELFF
cdr3_nt: TGCAGTGCTAGAGATCTTAGCGGAGGACACTCTAGCACCGGGGAGCTGTTTTTT

j_call: TRBJ1-1
clone_size: -
v_call: TRBV10-2
d_call: TRBD1
cdr3_aa: CASSDQTGGRIEAFF
cdr3_nt: TGCGCCAGCAGTGACCAGACAGGGGGCCGCATTGAAGCTTTCTTT

j_call: TRBJ2-7
clone_size: few
v_call: TRBV19
d_call: TRBD1
cdr3_aa: CASSTRQGLSSYEQYF
cdr3_nt: TGTGCCAGTAGTACCCGACAGGGTTTAAGCTCCTACGAGCAGTACTTC